A single sample gave rise to the 2 T cell receptor beta chains below, sequenced in a study of control samples from healthy donors and cancer patients. Only in-frame clones appear in the TCRdb table, and some are missing; sequencing was by immunoSEQ multiplex PCR. The sample yields about 410,000 clones, around nine tenths seen once. The sequenced material came from PBMCs. The receptors originated from a man between 40 and 49 years old with head and neck cancer.

The rearrangement joins TRBV27 to TRBJ1-6; D unclear. V was cut by 3 bases and J by 7 bases, with 4 bases left in between. The CDR3 sequence is 12 residues long. In germline, CDR1 is MNHEY, CDR2 SMNVEV (reference sequence). The CDR3 DNA sequence: TGTGCCAGCAGTTTTGTGAATTCACCCCTCCACTTT. Encoded protein: CASSFVNSPLHF.

The chain combines TRBV27 with TRBJ1-6, with D hard to call. Per germline, CDR1 MNHEY and CDR2 SMNVEV (reference sequence). The germline V and J ends were trimmed by 4 bases and 3 bases, with 10 bases remaining between them. The CDR3 sequence is 15 residues long. The CDR3 region has the DNA TGTGCCAGCAGTTCGCCCGGTTTCTATAATTCACCCCTCCACTTT. It encodes CASSSPGFYNSPLHF.